This TCR beta chain stems from a study of shared clonotypes between healthy human individuals. The overall study: The study used three CD4 naive, three CD4 memory, two CD8 naive and one CD8 memory plate per donor.

At the deep level, the assay was run. The protocol was immunoSEQ multiplex PCR, while the TCRdb copy is restricted to in-frame clones and leaves out a portion. The sample consists of 2 million or so clones, less than 95% of them appearing once. V shed 5 bases, J shed 4 bases, and the junction held 20 bases outside the gene matches. Per the germline V gene, CDR1 is LGHNT and CDR2 is FRNRAP. The CDR3 is 18 residues long. Naive CD8 cells comprised CD45RO-negative, CCR7-positively selected cells, excluding terminally differentiated effector memory CD45RA+ cells. The source is a man younger than 35 in good health. Specimen: naive CD8+ T cells sorted from blood. The rearrangement links TRBV12-5 to TRBJ2-7, with 7 nucleotides matching TRBD2. The CDR3 DNA sequence: TGTGCTAGTGGTGCCGCCCATGGACTAGTTAGATCTAATTACGAGCAGTACTTC. It specifies CASGAAHGLVRSNYEQYF. The variable domain in full, completed from reference TRBV12-5 and TRBJ2-7, reads DARVTQTPRHKVTEMGQEVTMRCQPILGHNTVFWYRQTMMQGLELLAYFRNRAPLDDSGMPKDRFSAEMPDATLATLKIQPSEPRDSAVYFCASGAAHGLVRSNYEQYFGPGTRLTVT.